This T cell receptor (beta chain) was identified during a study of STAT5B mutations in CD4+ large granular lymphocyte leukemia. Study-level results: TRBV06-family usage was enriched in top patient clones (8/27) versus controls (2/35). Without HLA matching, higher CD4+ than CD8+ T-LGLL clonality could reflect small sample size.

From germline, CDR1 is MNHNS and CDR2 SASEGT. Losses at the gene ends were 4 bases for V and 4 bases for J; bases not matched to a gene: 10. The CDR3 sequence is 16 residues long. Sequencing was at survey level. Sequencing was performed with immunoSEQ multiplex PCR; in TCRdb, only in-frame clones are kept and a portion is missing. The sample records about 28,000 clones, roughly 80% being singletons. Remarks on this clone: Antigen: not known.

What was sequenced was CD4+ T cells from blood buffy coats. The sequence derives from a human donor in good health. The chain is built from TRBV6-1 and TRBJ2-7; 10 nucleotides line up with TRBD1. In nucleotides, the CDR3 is TGTGCCAGCAGTGGTTTCGGGACAGGGGTTTCATACGAGCAGTACTTC. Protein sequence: CASSGFGTGVSYEQYF.